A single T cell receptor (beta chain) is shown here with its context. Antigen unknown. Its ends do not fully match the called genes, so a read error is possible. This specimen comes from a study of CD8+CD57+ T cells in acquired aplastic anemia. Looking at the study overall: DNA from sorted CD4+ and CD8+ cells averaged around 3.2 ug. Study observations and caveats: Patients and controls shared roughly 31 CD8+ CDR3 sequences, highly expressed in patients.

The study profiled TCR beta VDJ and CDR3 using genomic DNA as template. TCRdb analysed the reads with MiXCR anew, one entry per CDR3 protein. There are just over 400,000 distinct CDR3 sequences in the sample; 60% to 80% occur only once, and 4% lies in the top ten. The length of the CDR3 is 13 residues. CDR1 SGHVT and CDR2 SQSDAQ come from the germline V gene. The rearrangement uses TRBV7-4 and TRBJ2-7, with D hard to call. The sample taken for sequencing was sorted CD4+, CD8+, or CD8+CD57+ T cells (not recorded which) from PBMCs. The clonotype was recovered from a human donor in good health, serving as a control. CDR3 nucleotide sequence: TGTGCCAGCAGCTTAGGCGCTAAATGCGAGCGGTACTTC. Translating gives CASSLGAKCERYF.